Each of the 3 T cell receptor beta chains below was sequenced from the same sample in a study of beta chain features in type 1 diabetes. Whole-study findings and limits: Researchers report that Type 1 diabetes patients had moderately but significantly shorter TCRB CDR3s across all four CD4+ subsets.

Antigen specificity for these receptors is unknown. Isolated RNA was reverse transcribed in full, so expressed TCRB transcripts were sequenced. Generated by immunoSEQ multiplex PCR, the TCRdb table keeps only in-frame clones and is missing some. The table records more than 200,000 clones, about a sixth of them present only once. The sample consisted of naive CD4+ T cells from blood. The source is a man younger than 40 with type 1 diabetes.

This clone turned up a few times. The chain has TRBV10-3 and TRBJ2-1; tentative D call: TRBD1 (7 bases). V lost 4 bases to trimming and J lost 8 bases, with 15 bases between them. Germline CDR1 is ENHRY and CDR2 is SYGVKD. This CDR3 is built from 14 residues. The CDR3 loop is CAISAQGEEDEQFF. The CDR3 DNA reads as TGTGCCATCAGTGCGCAGGGGGAGGAGGATGAGCAGTTCTTC.

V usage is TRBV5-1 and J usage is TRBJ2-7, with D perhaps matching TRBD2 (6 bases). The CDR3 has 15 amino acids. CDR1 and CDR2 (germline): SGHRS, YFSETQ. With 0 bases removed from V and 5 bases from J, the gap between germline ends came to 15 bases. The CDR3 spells CASSLGPGLADEQYF. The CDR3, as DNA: TGCGCCAGCAGCTTGGGGCCAGGGTTAGCGGACGAGCAGTACTTC.

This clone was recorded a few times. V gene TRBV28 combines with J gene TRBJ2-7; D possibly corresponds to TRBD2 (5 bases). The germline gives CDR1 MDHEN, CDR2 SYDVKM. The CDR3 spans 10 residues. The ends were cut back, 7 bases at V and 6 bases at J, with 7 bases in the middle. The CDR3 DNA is TGTGCCAGCACAGGAGGCGAGCAGTACTTC. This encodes CASTGGEQYF.